Listed below are T cell receptor beta chains from one sample, sequenced in a study of T cell responses to AZD1222 COVID-19 vaccine. Profiled with immunoSEQ multiplex PCR; TCRdb holds only in-frame clones, not every one. The table has around 150,000 clones, 90% seen once. The starting material was peripheral blood, obtained 28 days after the second AZD1222 dose. Receptor source: an adult who received the AZD1222 COVID-19 vaccine. CDR3s include the opening cysteine and the closing phenylalanine or tryptophan. A D gene is named only where the DNA matches it firmly. Not every row has a clone size; where given, it reads once, few, many or a size class.

size: -
D: -
J: TRBJ2-7
V: TRBV6-6
CDR3: CASSYSGQGGSEQYF
DNA: TGTGCCAGCAGTTACTCTGGGCAGGGAGGCTCCGAGCAGTACTTC

size: -
D: TRBD1
J: TRBJ1-5
V: TRBV7-9
CDR3: CASSSGDRGYSNQPQHF
DNA: TGTGCCAGCAGCTCTGGGGACAGGGGTTATAGCAATCAGCCCCAGCATTTT

size: -
D: -
J: TRBJ1-3
V: TRBV19
CDR3: CASSIDQAGSSGNTIYF
DNA: TGTGCCAGTAGTATAGACCAAGCAGGGAGCTCTGGAAACACCATATATTTT

size: -
D: -
J: TRBJ1-2
V: TRBV3-1/TRBV3-2
CDR3: CASSQDRQDGYTF
DNA: TGTGCCAGCAGCCAAGACAGGCAAGACGGCTACACCTTC

size: -
D: -
J: TRBJ2-3
V: TRBV7-9
CDR3: CASSLDRGSTDTQYF
DNA: TGTGCCAGCAGCTTAGACAGAGGGAGCACAGATACGCAGTATTTT

size: -
D: -
J: TRBJ1-1
V: TRBV19
CDR3: CASSDQGGTEAFF
DNA: TGTGCCAGTAGTGATCAGGGAGGTACTGAAGCTTTCTTT

size: -
D: TRBD2
J: TRBJ2-1
V: TRBV7-9
CDR3: CASSLGLAGGDNEQFF
DNA: TGTGCCAGCAGCTTAGGGTTAGCGGGAGGGGACAATGAGCAGTTCTTC

size: once
D: -
J: TRBJ2-1
V: TRBV2
CDR3: CASSEAGVRNEQFF
DNA: TGTGCCAGCAGTGAAGCGGGAGTAAGGAATGAGCAGTTCTTC

size: -
D: -
J: TRBJ1-2
V: TRBV7-9
CDR3: CASSFRDRVFYGYTF
DNA: TGTGCCAGCAGCTTCCGGGACCGAGTTTTTTATGGCTACACCTTC

size: -
D: -
J: TRBJ2-7
V: TRBV30
CDR3: CAWSPGGKTYEQYF
DNA: TGTGCCTGGAGTCCCGGAGGGAAGACCTACGAGCAGTACTTC

size: -
D: -
J: TRBJ2-7
V: TRBV5-4
CDR3: CASSLRGRSYEQYF
DNA: TGTGCCAGCAGCTTAAGGGGGAGATCCTACGAGCAGTACTTC

size: -
D: -
J: TRBJ1-1
V: TRBV15
CDR3: CATSRGGMNTEAFF
DNA: TGTGCCACCAGCAGAGGGGGCATGAACACTGAAGCTTTCTTT

size: -
D: -
J: TRBJ1-2
V: TRBV10-2
CDR3: CASSEGALYYGYTF
DNA: TGCGCCAGCAGTGAGGGTGCCCTCTACTATGGCTACACCTTC

size: -
D: TRBD1
J: TRBJ1-4
V: TRBV24-1
CDR3: CATSGGQGLAGNEKLFF
DNA: TGTGCCACCAGTGGGGGACAGGGGCTCGCGGGTAATGAAAAACTGTTTTTT

size: -
D: TRBD1
J: TRBJ1-2
V: TRBV30
CDR3: CAWSVRTGLRPINYGYTF
DNA: TGTGCCTGGAGTGTGCGGACAGGACTACGACCCATTAACTATGGCTACACCTTC

size: -
D: -
J: TRBJ2-1
V: TRBV2
CDR3: CASDEGTTEQFF
DNA: TGTGCCAGCGATGAGGGGACAACTGAGCAGTTCTTC

size: -
D: -
J: TRBJ1-1
V: TRBV5-1
CDR3: CASSLEPNTEAFF
DNA: TGCGCCAGCAGCTTGGAGCCGAACACTGAAGCTTTCTTT

size: -
D: TRBD1
J: TRBJ1-5
V: TRBV30
CDR3: CAVRTGGNQPQHF
DNA: TGTGCGGTGAGGACAGGGGGCAATCAGCCCCAGCATTTT

size: -
D: -
J: TRBJ2-5
V: TRBV7-8
CDR3: CASTRGQTDLPRTQYF
DNA: TGTGCCAGCACCCGAGGACAAACCGACCTGCCGAGGACCCAGTACTTC

size: -
D: -
J: TRBJ2-2
V: TRBV6-4
CDR3: CASSESGQGSGELFF
DNA: TGTGCCAGCAGTGAGTCCGGCCAGGGGTCCGGGGAGCTGTTTTTT

size: -
D: -
J: TRBJ1-2
V: TRBV2
CDR3: CASSPALSNYGYTF
DNA: TGTGCCAGCAGTCCTGCCCTATCAAACTATGGCTACACCTTC

size: -
D: TRBD2
J: TRBJ2-1
V: TRBV7-6
CDR3: CASSSETGTSGYNEQFF
DNA: TGTGCCAGCAGCTCCGAGACCGGGACTAGCGGGTACAATGAGCAGTTCTTC

size: -
D: -
J: TRBJ2-3
V: TRBV12-5
CDR3: CASGLVVSVATDTQYF
DNA: TGTGCTAGTGGTTTGGTAGTATCGGTGGCGACAGATACGCAGTATTTT

size: -
D: -
J: TRBJ1-3
V: TRBV30
CDR3: CAGHSGSGNTIYF
DNA: TGTGCCGGACACAGTGGCTCTGGAAACACCATATATTTT

size: -
D: -
J: TRBJ1-1
V: TRBV5-1
CDR3: CASSLAQGNTEAFF
DNA: TGCGCCAGCAGCTTGGCACAGGGGAACACTGAAGCTTTCTTT

size: -
D: -
J: TRBJ1-2
V: TRBV2
CDR3: CASSPNDEHYGYTF
DNA: TGTGCCAGCTCACCAAACGACGAACACTATGGCTACACCTTC

size: -
D: -
J: TRBJ1-3
V: TRBV3-1/TRBV3-2
CDR3: CASSQEGVGNTIYF
DNA: TGTGCCAGCAGCCAAGAGGGGGTTGGAAACACCATATATTTT

size: -
D: -
J: TRBJ2-7
V: TRBV3-1/TRBV3-2
CDR3: CASSPLASSSYEQYF
DNA: TGTGCCAGCAGCCCTCTAGCGAGTAGTTCCTACGAGCAGTACTTC

size: -
D: -
J: TRBJ1-2
V: TRBV9
CDR3: CASSVEGGGHGYTF
DNA: TGTGCCAGCAGCGTAGAGGGCGGCGGGCATGGCTACACCTTC

size: once
D: -
J: TRBJ1-6
V: TRBV7-9
CDR3: CASSPLLTAYNSPLHF
DNA: TGTGCCAGCAGCCCCCTCTTGACAGCTTATAATTCACCCCTCCACTTT

size: -
D: -
J: TRBJ1-6
V: TRBV11-2
CDR3: CASSLDWRSPLHF
DNA: TGTGCCAGCAGCTTAGATTGGCGTTCACCCCTCCACTTT

size: -
D: -
J: TRBJ1-2
V: TRBV6-6
CDR3: CASSSQSRGIYGYTF
DNA: TGTGCCAGCAGTTCCCAGTCAAGGGGGATCTATGGCTACACCTTC

size: -
D: TRBD2
J: TRBJ2-1
V: TRBV6-4
CDR3: CASSDLAGGPLSEQFF
DNA: TGTGCCAGCAGTGACTTGGCGGGAGGGCCATTAAGTGAGCAGTTCTTC

size: -
D: -
J: TRBJ2-7
V: TRBV10-2
CDR3: CASIRPGSYEQYF
DNA: TGCGCCAGCATTCGCCCGGGCTCCTACGAGCAGTACTTC

size: -
D: TRBD1
J: TRBJ1-2
V: TRBV6-5
CDR3: CASSPDRAYGYTF
DNA: TGTGCCAGCAGTCCCGACAGGGCCTATGGCTACACCTTC

size: -
D: -
J: TRBJ2-7
V: TRBV19
CDR3: CASSDLGEQYF
DNA: TGTGCCAGTAGTGATTTGGGCGAGCAGTACTTC

size: -
D: -
J: TRBJ2-7
V: TRBV4-2
CDR3: CASRGPPTYEQYF
DNA: TGTGCCAGCAGGGGCCCGCCTACTTACGAGCAGTACTTC

size: -
D: TRBD2
J: TRBJ2-5
V: TRBV2
CDR3: CASNTRTSGRPGETQYF
DNA: TGTGCCAGCAACACCCGGACTAGCGGGAGGCCGGGAGAGACCCAGTACTTC

size: -
D: TRBD1
J: TRBJ2-1
V: TRBV15
CDR3: CATSTRQGRNEQFF
DNA: TGTGCCACCAGCACCCGACAGGGTCGGAATGAGCAGTTCTTC

size: -
D: TRBD2
J: TRBJ2-1
V: TRBV5-4
CDR3: CASSLMGAGYEQFF
DNA: TGTGCCAGCAGCTTGATGGGAGCGGGATATGAGCAGTTCTTC

size: -
D: TRBD1
J: TRBJ1-2
V: TRBV3-1/TRBV3-2
CDR3: CASSPSTGKGYTF
DNA: TGTGCCAGCAGCCCCTCGACAGGGAAGGGCTACACCTTC

size: -
D: TRBD2
J: TRBJ2-7
V: TRBV2
CDR3: CASSGPPGRVSYEQYF
DNA: TGTGCCAGCAGTGGTCCCCCCGGGAGGGTCTCCTACGAGCAGTACTTC

size: once
D: TRBD1
J: TRBJ1-5
V: TRBV9
CDR3: CASSVGTGGANQPQHF
DNA: TGTGCCAGCAGCGTCGGGACAGGGGGCGCGAATCAGCCCCAGCATTTT

size: -
D: TRBD2
J: TRBJ2-7
V: TRBV4-1
CDR3: CASSPGLAEEQYF
DNA: TGCGCCAGCAGCCCGGGACTAGCGGAAGAGCAGTACTTC

size: -
D: -
J: TRBJ2-5
V: TRBV11-2
CDR3: CASSSGIQETQYF
DNA: TGTGCCAGCAGTTCCGGGATACAAGAGACCCAGTACTTC